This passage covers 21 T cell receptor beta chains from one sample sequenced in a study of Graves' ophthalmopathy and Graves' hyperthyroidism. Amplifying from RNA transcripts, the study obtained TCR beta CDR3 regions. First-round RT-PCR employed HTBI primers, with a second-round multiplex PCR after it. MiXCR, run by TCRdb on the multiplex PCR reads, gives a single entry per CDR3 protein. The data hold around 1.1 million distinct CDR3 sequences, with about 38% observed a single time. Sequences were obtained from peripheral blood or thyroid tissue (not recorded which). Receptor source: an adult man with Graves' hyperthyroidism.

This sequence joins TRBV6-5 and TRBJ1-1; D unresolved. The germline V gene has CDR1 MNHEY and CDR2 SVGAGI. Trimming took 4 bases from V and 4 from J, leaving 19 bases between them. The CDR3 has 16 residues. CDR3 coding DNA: TGTGCCAGCAGTTCCCCTTTGGTAGGGAAGGGCACTGAAGCTTTCTTT. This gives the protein CASSSPLVGKGTEAFF.

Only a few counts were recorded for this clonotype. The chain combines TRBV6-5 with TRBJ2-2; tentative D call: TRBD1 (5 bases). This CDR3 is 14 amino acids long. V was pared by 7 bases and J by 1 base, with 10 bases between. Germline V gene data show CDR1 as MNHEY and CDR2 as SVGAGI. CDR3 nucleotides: TGTGCCAGCAAACTCGACAGGAACACCGGGGAGCTGTTTTTT. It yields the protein CASKLDRNTGELFF.

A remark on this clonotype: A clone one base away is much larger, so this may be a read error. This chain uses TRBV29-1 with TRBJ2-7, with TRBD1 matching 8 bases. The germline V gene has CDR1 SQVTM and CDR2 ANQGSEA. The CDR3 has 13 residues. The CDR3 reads CNVGGQGNYEQYF. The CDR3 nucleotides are TGCAACGTTGGCGGACAGGGTAATTACGAGCAGTACTTC.

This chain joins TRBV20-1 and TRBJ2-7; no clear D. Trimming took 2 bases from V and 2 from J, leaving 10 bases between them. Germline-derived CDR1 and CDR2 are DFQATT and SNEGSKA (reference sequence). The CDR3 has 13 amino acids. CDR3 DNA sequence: TGCAGTGCTAGAAAGACATGGGCCTACGAGCAGTACTTC. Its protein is CSARKTWAYEQYF.

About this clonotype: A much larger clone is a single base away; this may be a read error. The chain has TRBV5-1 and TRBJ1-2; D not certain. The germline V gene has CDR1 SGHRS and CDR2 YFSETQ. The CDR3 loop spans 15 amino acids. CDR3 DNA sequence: TGCGCCAGCAGCGCTGATCCAATAGCTAACTATGGCCACACCTTC. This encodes CASSADPIANYGHTF. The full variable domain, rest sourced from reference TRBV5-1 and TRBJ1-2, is KAGVTQTPRYLIKTRGQQVTLSCSPISGHRSVSWYQQTPGQGLQFLFEYFSETQRNKGNFPGRFSGRQFSNSRSEMNVSTLELGDSALYLCASSADPIANYGHTFGSGTRLTVV.

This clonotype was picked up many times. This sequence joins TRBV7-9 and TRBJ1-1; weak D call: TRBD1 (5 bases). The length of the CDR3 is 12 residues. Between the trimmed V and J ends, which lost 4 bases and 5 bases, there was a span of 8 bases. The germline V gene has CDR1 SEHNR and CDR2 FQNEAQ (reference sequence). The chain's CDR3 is CASSSHRTEAFF. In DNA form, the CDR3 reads TGTGCCAGCAGCTCCCACAGGACTGAAGCTTTCTTT.

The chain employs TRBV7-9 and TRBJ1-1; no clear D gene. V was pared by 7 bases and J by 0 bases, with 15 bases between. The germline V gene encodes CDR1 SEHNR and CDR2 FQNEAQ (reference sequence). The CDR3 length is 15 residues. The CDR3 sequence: CASTPTRGLNTEAFF. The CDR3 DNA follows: TGTGCCAGCACCCCAACCCGGGGTCTGAACACTGAAGCTTTCTTT.

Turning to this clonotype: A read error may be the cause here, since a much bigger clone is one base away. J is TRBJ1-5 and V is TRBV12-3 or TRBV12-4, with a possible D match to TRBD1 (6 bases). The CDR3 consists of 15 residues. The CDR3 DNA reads TGTGTCAGCAGAAAGAACGGACAGAGCAATCAGCCCCAGCATTTT. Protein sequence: CVSRKNGQSNQPQHF.

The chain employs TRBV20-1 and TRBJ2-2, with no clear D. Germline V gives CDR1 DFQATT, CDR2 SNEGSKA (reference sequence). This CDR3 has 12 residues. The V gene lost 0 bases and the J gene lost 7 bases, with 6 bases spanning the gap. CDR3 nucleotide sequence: TGCAGTGCTAGAGAGGGGTTCGGGGAGCTGTTTTTT. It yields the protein CSAREGFGELFF.

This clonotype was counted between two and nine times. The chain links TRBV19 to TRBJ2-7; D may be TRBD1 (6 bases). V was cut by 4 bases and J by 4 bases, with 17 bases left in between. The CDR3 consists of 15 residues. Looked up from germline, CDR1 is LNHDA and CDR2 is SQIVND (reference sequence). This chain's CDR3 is CASSTGQGPVYEQYF. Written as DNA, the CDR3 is TGTGCCAGTAGTACGGGCCAGGGGCCTGTTTACGAGCAGTACTTC.

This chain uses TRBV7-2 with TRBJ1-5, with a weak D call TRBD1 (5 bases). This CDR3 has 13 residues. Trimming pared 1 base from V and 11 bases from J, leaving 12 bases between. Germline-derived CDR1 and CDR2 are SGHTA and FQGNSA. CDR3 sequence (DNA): TGTGCCAGCAGCTTAGATAGGGGTTGGGCCCAGCATTTT. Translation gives CASSLDRGWAQHF.

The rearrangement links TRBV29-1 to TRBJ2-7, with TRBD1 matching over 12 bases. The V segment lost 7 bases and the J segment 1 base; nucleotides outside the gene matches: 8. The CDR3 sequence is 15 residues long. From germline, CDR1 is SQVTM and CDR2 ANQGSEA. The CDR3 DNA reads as TGCAGCGCCGATACGGGACAGGGGGCTTCCTACGAGCAGTACTTC. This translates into CSADTGQGASYEQYF.

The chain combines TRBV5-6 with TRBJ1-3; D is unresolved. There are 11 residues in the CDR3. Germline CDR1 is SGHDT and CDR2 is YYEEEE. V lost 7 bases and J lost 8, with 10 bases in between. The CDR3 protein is CASGLGDTIYF. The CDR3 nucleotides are TGTGCCAGCGGACTGGGCGACACCATATATTTT.

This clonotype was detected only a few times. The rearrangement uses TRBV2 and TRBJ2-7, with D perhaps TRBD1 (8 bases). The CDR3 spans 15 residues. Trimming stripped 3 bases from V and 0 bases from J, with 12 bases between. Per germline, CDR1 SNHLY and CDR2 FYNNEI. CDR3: CASSENRGGSYEQYF. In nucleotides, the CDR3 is TGTGCCAGCAGTGAGAACAGGGGGGGCTCCTACGAGCAGTACTTC.

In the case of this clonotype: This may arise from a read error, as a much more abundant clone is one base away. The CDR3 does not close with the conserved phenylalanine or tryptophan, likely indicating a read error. CDR3 in amino acids: CASSSEGPTYEQYL. The CDR3 nucleotides read TGTGCCAGCAGCTCAGAGGGACCGACCTACGAGCAGTACCTC. The genes are TRBV25-1 and TRBJ2-7; D might be TRBD1 or TRBD2, each matching 5 bases. The germline V gene has CDR1 MGHDK and CDR2 SYGVNS. This CDR3 has 14 amino acids. The ends were cut back, 6 bases at V and 2 bases at J, with 14 bases in the middle.

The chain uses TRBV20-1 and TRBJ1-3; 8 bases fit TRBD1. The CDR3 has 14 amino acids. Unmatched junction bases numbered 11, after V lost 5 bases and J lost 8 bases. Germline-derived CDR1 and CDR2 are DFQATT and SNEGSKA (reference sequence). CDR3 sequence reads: CSAARPGTGDTIYF. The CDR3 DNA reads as TGCAGTGCTGCGAGACCCGGGACAGGAGACACCATATATTTT.

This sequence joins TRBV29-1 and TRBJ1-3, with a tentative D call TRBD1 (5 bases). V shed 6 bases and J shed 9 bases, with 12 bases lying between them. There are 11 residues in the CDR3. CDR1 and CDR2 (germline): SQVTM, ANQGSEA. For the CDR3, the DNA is TGCAGCGTCATCGGGGGGAGCACCATATATTTT. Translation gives CSVIGGSTIYF.

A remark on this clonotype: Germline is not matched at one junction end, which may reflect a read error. CDR3 sequence reads: CASSPDRVHGYTF. CDR3 bases: TGTGCCAGCAGCCCGGACAGGGTACATGGCTACACCTTC. The chain is built from TRBV5-1 and TRBJ1-2, with 8 positions matching TRBD1. CDR1 SGHRS and CDR2 YFSETQ come from the germline V gene. The CDR3 has 13 amino acids.

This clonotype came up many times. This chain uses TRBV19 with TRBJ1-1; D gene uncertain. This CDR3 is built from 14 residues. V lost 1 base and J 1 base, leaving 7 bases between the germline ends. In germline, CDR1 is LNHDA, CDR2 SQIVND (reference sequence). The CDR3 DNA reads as TGTGCCAGTAGTATAGGAGGGAAGAACACTGAAGCTTTCTTT. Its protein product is CASSIGGKNTEAFF.

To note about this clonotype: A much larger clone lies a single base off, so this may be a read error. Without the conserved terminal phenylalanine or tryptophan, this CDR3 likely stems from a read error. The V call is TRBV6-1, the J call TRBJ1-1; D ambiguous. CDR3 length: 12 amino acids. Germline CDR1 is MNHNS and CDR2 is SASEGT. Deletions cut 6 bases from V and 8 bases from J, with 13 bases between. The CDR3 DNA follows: TGTGCCAGCAGCTTCGGGCCCGTAGAAGCTTTCCTT. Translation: CASSFGPVEAFL.

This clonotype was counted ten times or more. CDR3 DNA sequence: TGCGCCAGCAGCTTGGCCGGTACAGGCCGGCGGGAGCAGTACTTC. This sequence encodes CASSLAGTGRREQYF. The chain employs TRBV5-1 and TRBJ2-7; the D gene is possibly TRBD1 (5 bases). V lost 0 bases and J lost 7, with 17 bases in between. The CDR3 consists of 15 residues. Germline CDR1 is SGHRS and CDR2 is YFSETQ.